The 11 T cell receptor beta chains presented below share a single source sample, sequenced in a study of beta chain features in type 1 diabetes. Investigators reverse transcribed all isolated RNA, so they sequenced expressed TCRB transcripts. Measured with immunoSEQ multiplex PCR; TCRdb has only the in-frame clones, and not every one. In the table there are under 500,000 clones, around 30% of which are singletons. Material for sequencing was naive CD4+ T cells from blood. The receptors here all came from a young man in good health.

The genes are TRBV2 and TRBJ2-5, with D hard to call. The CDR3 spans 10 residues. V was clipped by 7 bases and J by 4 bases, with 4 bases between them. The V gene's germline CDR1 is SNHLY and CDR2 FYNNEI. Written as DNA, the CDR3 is TGTGCCAGCACCGGAGAGACCCAGTACTTC. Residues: CASTGETQYF.

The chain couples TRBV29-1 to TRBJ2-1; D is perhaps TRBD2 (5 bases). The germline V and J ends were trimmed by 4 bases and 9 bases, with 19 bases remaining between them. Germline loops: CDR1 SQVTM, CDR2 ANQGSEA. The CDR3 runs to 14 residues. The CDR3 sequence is CSVGQRVGAVEQFF. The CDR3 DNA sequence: TGCAGCGTTGGCCAGAGGGTTGGCGCGGTTGAGCAGTTCTTC.

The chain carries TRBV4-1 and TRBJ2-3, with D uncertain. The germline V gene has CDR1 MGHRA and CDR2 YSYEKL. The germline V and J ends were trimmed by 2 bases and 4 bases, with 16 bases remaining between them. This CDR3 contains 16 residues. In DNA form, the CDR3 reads TGCGCCAGCAGCCAAAGGCCAGCTCAGGTGGCAGATACGCAGTATTTT. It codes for CASSQRPAQVADTQYF.

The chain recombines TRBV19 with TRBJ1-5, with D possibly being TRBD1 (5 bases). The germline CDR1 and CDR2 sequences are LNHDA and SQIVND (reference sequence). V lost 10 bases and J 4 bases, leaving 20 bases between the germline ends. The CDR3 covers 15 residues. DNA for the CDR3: TGTGCCATTCGTAAGGGGCCGGGAGAGAATCAGCCCCAGCATTTT. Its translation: CAIRKGPGENQPQHF.

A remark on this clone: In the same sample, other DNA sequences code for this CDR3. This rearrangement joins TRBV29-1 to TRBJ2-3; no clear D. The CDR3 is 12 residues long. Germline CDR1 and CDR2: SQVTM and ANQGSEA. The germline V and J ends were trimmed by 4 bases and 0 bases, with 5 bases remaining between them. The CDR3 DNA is TGCAGCGTTGTGGTGAGCACAGATACGCAGTATTTT. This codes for CSVVVSTDTQYF.

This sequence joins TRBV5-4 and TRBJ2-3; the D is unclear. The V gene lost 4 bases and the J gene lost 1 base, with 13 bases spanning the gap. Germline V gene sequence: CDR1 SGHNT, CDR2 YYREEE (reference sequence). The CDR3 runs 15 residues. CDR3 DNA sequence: TGTGCCAGCAGCGACGGGTCGGTGGGCACAGATACGCAGTATTTT. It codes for CASSDGSVGTDTQYF.

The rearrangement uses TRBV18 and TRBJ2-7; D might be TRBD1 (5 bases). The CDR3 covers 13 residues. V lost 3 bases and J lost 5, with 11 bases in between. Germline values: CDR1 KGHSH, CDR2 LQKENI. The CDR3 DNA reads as TGTGCCAGCTCACCGTCTCAGGGCGACGAGCAGTACTTC. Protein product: CASSPSQGDEQYF.

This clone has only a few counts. CDR3 in amino acids: CASSPQTGEQNIQYF. The CDR3 DNA reads as TGCGCCAGCAGCCCCCAGACAGGGGAACAAAACATTCAGTACTTC. V and J are TRBV5-1 and TRBJ2-4; TRBD1 matches at 8 bases. Germline V gene sequence: CDR1 SGHRS, CDR2 YFSETQ. Unmatched junction bases numbered 8, after V lost 4 bases and J lost 5 bases. This CDR3 comprises 15 residues.

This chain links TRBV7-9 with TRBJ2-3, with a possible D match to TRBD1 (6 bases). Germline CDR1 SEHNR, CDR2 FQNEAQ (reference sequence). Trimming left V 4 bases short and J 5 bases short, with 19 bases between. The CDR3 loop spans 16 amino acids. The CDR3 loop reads CASSSLKHRDRDTQYF. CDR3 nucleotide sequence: TGTGCCAGCAGCTCCCTGAAGCACAGGGACCGAGATACGCAGTATTTT. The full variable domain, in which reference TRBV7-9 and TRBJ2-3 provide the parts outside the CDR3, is DTGVSQNPRHKITKRGQNVTFRCDPISEHNRLYWYRQTLGQGPEFLTYFQNEAQLEKSRLLSDRFSAERPKGSFSTLEIQRTEQGDSAMYLCASSSLKHRDRDTQYFGPGTRLTVL.

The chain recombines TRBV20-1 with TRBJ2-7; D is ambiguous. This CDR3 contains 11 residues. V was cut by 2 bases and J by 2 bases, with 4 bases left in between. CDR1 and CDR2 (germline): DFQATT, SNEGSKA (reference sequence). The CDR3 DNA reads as TGCAGTGCTAGAATGCCCTACGAGCAGTACTTC. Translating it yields CSARMPYEQYF.

In DNA, the CDR3 is TGTGCCAGCAGCGTGACTAGCGCCAGGACGGAGACCCAGTACTTC. Translated: CASSVTSARTETQYF. The V gene is TRBV9, the J gene TRBJ2-5; 8 positions match TRBD2. Germline V gene data show CDR1 as SGDLS and CDR2 as YYNGEE. This CDR3 spans 15 amino acids. V lost 2 bases to trimming and J lost 5 bases; unmatched junction nucleotides: 8.